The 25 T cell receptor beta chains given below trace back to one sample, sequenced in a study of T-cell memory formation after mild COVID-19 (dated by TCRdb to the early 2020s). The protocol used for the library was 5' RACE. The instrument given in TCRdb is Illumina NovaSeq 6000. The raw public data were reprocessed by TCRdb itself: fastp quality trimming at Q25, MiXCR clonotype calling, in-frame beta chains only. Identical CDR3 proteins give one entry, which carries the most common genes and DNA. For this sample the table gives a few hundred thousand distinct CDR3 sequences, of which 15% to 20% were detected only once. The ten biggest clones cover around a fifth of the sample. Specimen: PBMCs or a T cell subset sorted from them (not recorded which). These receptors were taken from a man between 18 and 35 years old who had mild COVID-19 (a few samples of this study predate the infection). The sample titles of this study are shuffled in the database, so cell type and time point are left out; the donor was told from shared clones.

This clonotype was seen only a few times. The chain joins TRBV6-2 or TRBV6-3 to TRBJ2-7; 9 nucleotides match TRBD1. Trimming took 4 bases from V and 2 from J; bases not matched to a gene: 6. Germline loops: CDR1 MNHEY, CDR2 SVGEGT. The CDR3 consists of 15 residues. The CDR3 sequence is CASSLLGTGTYEQYF. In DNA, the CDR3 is TGTGCCAGCAGTTTGCTCGGGACAGGGACCTACGAGCAGTACTTC.

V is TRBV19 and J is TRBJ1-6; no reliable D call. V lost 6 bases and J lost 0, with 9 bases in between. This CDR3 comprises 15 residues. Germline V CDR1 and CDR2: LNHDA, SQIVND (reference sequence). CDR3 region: CASRTPSSYNSPLHF. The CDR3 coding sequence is TGTGCCAGTAGAACTCCGAGCTCCTATAATTCACCCCTCCACTTT.

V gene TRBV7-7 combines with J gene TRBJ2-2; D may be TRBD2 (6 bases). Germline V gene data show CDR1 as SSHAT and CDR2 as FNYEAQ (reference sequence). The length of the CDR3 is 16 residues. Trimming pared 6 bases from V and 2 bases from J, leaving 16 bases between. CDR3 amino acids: CASSFGPGVNTGELFF. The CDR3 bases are TGTGCCAGCAGTTTTGGACCGGGAGTTAACACCGGGGAGCTGTTTTTT.

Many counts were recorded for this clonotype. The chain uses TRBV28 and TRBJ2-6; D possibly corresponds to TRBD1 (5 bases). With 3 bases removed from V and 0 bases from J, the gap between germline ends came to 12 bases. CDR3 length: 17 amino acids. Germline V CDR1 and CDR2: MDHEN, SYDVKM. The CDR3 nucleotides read TGTGCCAGCAGTTTCCTGGGGCCAAGCTCTGGGGCCAACGTCCTGACTTTC. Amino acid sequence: CASSFLGPSSGANVLTF. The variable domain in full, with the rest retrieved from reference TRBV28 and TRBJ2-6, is DVKVTQSSRYLVKRTGEKVFLECVQDMDHENMFWYRQDPGLGLRLIYFSYDVKMKEKGDIPEGYSVSREKKERFSLILESASTNQTSMYLCASSFLGPSSGANVLTFGAGSRLTVL.

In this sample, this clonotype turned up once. The CDR3 sequence: CASSLTSGGINTQYF. The DNA of the CDR3 is TGCGCCAGCAGCTTGACTAGCGGGGGTATAAATACGCAGTATTTT. The gene calls are TRBV5-1 and TRBJ2-3; 11 positions agree with TRBD2. The CDR3 runs 15 residues. V lost 1 base and J lost 7; bases outside the gene matches: 5. CDR1 SGHRS and CDR2 YFSETQ come from the germline V gene.

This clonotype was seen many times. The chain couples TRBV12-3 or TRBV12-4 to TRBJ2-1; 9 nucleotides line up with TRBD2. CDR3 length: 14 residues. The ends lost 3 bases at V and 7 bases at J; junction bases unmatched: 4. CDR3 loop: CASSFGGGANEQFF. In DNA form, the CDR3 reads TGTGCCAGCAGTTTCGGCGGGGGGGCGAATGAGCAGTTCTTC.

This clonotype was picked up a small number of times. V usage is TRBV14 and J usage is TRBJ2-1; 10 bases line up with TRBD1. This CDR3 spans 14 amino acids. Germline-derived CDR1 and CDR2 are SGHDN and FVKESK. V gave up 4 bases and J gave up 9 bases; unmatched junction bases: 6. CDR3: CASSLPDRGFEQFF. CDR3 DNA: TGTGCCAGCAGCCTACCGGACAGGGGGTTTGAGCAGTTCTTC.

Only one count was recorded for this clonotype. CDR3 nucleotide sequence: TGTGCCAGCAGTTCCGGACTAGCGGGGGACCTCGTGTCCCAGTACTTC. Its translation is CASSSGLAGDLVSQYF. The V and J genes are TRBV6-5 and TRBJ2-5; the match to TRBD2 covers 13 bases. Germline CDR1 MNHEY, CDR2 SVGAGI. V shed 4 bases and J 9 bases; nucleotides not matched to a gene: 11. The length of the CDR3 is 16 residues.

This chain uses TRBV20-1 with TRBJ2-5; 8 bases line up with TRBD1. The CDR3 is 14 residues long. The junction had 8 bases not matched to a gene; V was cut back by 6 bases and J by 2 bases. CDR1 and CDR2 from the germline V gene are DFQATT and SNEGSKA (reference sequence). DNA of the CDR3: TGCAGTGCCACCCGGACAGGGCGGCAAGAGACCCAGTACTTC. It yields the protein CSATRTGRQETQYF.

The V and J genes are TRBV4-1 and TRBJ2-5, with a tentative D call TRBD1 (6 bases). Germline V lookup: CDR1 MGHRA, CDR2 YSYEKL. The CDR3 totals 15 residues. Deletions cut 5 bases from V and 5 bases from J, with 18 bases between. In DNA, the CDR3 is TGCGCCAGCAGCGATGGGTGGGGGCCTAAGGAGACCCAGTACTTC. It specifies CASSDGWGPKETQYF.

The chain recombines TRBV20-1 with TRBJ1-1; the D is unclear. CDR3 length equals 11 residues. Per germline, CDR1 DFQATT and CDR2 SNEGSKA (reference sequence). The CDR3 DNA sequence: TGCACCCCGAGTCTTAACACTGAAGCTTTCTTT. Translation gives CTPSLNTEAFF.

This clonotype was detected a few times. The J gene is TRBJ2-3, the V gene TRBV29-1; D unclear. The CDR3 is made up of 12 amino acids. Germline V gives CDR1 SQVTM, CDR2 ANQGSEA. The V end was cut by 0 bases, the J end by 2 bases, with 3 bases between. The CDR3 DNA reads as TGCAGCGTTGAAGACTACACAGATACGCAGTATTTT. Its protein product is CSVEDYTDTQYF.

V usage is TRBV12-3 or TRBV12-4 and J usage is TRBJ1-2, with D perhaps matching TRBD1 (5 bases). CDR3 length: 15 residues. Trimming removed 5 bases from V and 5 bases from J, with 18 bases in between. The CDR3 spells CASSSHGGIGYGYTF. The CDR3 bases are TGTGCCAGCAGTAGTCACGGGGGAATAGGGTATGGCTACACCTTC.

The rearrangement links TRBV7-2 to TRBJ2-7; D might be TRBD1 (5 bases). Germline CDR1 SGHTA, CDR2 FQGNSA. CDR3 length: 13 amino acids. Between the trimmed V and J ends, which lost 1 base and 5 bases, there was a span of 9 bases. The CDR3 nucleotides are TGTGCCAGCAGCTTAGGTCGCAGGGACGAGCAGTACTTC. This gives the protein CASSLGRRDEQYF.

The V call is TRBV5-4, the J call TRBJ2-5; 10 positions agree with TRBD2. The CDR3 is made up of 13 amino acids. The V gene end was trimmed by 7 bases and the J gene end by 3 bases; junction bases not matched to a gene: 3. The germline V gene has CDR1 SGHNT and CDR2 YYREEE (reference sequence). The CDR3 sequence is CASYGTSEETQYF. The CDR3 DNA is TGTGCCAGCTACGGGACTAGCGAAGAGACCCAGTACTTC.

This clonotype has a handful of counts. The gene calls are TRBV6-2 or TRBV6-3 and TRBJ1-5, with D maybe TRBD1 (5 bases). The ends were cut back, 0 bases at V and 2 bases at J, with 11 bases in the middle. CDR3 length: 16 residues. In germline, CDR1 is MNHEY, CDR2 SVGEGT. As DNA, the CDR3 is TGTGCCAGCAGTTACTCTTGGGGGGGAGGCAATCAGCCCCAGCATTTT. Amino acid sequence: CASSYSWGGGNQPQHF.

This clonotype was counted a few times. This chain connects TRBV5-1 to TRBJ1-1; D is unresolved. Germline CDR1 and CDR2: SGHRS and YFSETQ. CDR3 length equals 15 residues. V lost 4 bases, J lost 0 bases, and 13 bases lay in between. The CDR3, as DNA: TGCGCCAGCAGCCGGCGGGCAGGAGTGAACACTGAAGCTTTCTTT. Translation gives CASSRRAGVNTEAFF.

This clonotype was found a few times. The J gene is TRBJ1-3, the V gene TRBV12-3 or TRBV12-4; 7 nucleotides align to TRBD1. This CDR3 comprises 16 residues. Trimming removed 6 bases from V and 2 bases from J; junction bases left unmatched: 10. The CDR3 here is CASRTGALPAGNTIYF. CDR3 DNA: TGTGCCAGCAGAACAGGGGCGCTTCCCGCTGGAAACACCATATATTTT.

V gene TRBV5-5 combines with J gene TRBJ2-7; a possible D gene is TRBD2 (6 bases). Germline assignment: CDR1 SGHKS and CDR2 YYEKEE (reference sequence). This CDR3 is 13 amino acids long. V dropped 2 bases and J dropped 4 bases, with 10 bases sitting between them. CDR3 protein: CASSLRDSYEQYV. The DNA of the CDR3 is TGTGCCAGCAGCTTACGGGACTCTTACGAGCAGTACGTC.

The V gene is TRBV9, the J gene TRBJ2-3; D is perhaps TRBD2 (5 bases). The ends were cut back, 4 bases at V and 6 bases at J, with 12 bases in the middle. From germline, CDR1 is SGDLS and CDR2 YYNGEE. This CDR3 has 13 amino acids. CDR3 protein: CASSHGLPDTQYF. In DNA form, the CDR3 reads TGTGCCAGCAGCCATGGACTGCCTGATACGCAGTATTTT. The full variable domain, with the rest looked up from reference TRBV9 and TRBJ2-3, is DSGVTQTPKHLITATGQRVTLRCSPRSGDLSVYWYQQSLDQGLQFLIQYYNGEERAKGNILERFSAQQFPDLHSELNLSSLELGDSALYFCASSHGLPDTQYFGPGTRLTVL.

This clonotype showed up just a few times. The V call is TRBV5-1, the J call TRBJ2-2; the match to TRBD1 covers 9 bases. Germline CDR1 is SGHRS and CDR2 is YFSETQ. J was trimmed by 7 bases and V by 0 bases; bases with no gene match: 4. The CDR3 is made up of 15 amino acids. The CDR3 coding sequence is TGCGCCAGCAGCTTGGCGGGACAGGGAAACGGGGAGCTGTTTTTT. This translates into CASSLAGQGNGELFF.

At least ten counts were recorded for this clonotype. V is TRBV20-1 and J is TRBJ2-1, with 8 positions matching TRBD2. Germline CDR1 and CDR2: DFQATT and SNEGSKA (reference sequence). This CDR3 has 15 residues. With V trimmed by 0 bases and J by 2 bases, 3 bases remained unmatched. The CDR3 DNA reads TGCAGTGCTAGAGACGCAGCGGGGGCCTACAATGAGCAGTTCTTC. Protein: CSARDAAGAYNEQFF.

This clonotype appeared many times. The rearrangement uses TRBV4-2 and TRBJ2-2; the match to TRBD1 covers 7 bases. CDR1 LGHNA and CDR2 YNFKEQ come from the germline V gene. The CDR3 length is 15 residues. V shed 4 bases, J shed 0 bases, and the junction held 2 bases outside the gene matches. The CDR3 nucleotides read TGTGCCAGCAGCCCACAGGGGTCGAACACCGGGGAGCTGTTTTTT. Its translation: CASSPQGSNTGELFF.

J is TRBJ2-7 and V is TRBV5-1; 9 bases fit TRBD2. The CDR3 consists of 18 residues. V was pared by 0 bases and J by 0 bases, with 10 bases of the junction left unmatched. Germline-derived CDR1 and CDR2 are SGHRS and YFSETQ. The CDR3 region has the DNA TGCGCCAGCAGCTTGGCGGGCGGGGGGGGCGTGAGCTCCTACGAGCAGTACTTC. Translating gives CASSLAGGGGVSSYEQYF.

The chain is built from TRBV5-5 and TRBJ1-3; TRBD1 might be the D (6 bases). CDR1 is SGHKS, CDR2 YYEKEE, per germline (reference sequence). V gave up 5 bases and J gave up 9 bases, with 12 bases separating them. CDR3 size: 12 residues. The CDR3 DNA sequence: TGTGCCAGCAGTTTACAGGGTACCACCATATATTTT. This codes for CASSLQGTTIYF.